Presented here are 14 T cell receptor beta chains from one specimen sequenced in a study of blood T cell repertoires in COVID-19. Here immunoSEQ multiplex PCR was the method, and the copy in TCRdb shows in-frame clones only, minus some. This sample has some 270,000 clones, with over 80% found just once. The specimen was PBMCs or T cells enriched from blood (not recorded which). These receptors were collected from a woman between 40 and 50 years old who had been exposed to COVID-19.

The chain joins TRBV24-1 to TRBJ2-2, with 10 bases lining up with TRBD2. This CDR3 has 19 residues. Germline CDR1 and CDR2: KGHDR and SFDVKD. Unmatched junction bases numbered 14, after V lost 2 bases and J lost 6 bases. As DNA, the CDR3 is TGTGCCACCAGTGATTCGGGTACTAGCGGGAATGTGTTTCCCGGGGAGCTGTTTTTT. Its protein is CATSDSGTSGNVFPGELFF.

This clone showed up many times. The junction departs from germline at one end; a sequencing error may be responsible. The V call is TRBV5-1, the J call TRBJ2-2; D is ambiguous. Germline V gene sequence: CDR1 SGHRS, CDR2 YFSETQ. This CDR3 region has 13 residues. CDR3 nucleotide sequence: TGTGCCAGCAGCTTGGCCAATCCCGGGGAGCTGTTTTTT. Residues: CASSLANPGELFF.

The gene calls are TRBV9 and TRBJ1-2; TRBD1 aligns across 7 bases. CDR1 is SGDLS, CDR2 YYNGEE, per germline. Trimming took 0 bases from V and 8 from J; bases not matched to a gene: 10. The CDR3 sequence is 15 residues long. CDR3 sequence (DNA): TGTGCCAGCAGCGTAGCTTCAATAGGGGGCAACGGCTACACCTTC. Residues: CASSVASIGGNGYTF.

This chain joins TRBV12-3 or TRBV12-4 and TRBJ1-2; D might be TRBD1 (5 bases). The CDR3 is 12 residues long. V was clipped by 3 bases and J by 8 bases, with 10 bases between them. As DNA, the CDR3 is TGTGCCAGCAGTTTCTTAAAGGGGGGCTACACCTTC. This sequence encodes CASSFLKGGYTF.

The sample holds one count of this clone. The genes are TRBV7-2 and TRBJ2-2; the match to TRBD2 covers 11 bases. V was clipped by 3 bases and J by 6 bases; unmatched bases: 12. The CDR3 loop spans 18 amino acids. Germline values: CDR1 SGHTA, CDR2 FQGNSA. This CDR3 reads CASSFRTTTSGRAGELFF. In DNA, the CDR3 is TGTGCCAGCAGCTTCCGAACCACAACTAGCGGGAGAGCCGGGGAGCTGTTTTTT. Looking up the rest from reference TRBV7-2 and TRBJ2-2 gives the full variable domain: GAGVSQSPSNKVTEKGKDVELRCDPISGHTALYWYRQSLGQGLEFLIYFQGNSAPDKSGLPSDRFSAERTGGSVSTLTIQRTQQEDSAVYLCASSFRTTTSGRAGELFFGEGSRLTVL.

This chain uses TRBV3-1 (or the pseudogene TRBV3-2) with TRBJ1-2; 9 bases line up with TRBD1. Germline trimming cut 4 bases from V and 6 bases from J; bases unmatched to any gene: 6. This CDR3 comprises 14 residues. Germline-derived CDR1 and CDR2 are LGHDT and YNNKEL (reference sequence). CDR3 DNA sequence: TGTGCCAGCAGCCCCCTGGACAGGGGCCATGGCTACACCTTC. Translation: CASSPLDRGHGYTF.

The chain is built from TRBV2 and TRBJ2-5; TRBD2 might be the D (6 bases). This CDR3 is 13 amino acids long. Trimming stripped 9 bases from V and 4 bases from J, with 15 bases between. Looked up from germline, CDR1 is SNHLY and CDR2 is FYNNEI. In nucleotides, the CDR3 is TGTGCCAGTCAGACTAGGCAAGGAGAGACCCAGTACTTC. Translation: CASQTRQGETQYF.

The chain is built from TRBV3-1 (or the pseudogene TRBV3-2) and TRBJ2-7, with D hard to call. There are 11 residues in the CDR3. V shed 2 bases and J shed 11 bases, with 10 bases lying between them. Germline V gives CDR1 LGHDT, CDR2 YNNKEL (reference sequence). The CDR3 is CASSQTLPEYV. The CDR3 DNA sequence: TGTGCCAGCAGCCAAACCCTCCCGGAGTACGTC.

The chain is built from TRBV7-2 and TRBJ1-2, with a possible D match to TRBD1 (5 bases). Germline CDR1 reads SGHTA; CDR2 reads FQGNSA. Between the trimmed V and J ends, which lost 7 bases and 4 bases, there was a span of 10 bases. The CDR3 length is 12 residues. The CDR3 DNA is TGTGCCAGCACAGACAGTTCCTATGGCTACACCTTC. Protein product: CASTDSSYGYTF.

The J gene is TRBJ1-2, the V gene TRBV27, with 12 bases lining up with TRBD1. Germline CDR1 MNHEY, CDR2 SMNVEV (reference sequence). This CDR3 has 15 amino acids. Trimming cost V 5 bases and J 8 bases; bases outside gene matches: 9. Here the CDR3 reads CASSKGTGGGGGYTF. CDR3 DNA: TGTGCCAGCAGTAAAGGGACAGGGGGCGGTGGGGGCTACACCTTC.

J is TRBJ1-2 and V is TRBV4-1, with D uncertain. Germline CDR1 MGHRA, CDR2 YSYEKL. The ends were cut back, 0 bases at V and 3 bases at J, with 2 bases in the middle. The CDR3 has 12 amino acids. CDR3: CASSQDYYGYTF. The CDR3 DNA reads TGCGCCAGCAGCCAAGACTACTATGGCTACACCTTC.

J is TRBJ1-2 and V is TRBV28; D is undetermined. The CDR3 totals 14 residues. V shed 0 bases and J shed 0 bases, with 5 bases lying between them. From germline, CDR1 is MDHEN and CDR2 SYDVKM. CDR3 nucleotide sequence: TGTGCCAGCAGTTTATGGGTAGCTAACTATGGCTACACCTTC. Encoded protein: CASSLWVANYGYTF.

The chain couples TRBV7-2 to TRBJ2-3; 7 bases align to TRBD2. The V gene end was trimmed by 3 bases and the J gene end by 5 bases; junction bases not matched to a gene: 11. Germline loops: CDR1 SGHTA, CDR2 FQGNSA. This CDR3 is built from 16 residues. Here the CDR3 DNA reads TGTGCCAGCAGCTTCTTTACTAGCGCCTCGAAAGATACGCAGTATTTT. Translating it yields CASSFFTSASKDTQYF.

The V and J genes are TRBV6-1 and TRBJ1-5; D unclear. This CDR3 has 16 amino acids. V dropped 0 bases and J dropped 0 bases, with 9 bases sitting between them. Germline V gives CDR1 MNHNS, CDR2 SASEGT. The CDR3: CASSEAIGVSNQPQHF. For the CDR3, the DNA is TGTGCCAGCAGTGAAGCGATCGGGGTTAGCAATCAGCCCCAGCATTTT.